This T cell receptor beta chain is drawn from a study of control samples from healthy donors and cancer patients (dated by TCRdb to the early 2020s). A note on this clone: The antigen this receptor binds is unknown. Base qualities are not recorded, but no much larger clone differs from it by a single base.

The library was obtained by the immunoSEQ multiplex PCR assay. TCRdb's version of the immuneACCESS table is confined to in-frame rearrangements and falls short of the full clone set. An unresolved V gene accounts for under half of the shortfall where checked; the remainder is of unknown origin. This sample has 120,000 to 150,000 clones in its table, and around 85% of those were observed once. Of the sample, around 8.2% is held by the ten largest clones. The TCR originated in a woman aged 25 to 45 in good health. Sequencing was performed on blood.

The CDR3 sequence is CASSEYGRAGVFTDTQYF. The nucleotides are TGTGCCAGCAGTGAATATGGGAGGGCAGGGGTCTTCACAGATACGCAGTATTTT. The receptor chain draws on TRBV25-1 and TRBJ2-3; the D gene is perhaps TRBD2, from 7 matching bases. The germline V gene provides CDR1 MGHDK and CDR2 SYGVNS. Relative to germline, V is 0 bases shorter and J is 2 bases shorter, with 18 bases between their ends. The CDR3 measures 18 amino acids from cysteine to phenylalanine. The retained sequence is limited to the CDR3, 54 bases, with the frame set at the first base.